The rows below give T cell receptor beta chains drawn from one sample of a study of blood T cell repertoires in COVID-19. Libraries were prepared by immunoSEQ multiplex PCR; TCRdb keeps only in-frame clonotypes and omits some of them. Of 150,000 or so clones in the sample, around 86% were seen once. Sequencing was done on a sample of PBMCs or T cells enriched from blood (not recorded which). These receptors were collected from a man in his forties or fifties who had recovered from COVID-19. The conserved cysteine and the conserved F or W are not part of the CDR3 here.

CDR3 length	V gene	CDR3 protein
14	TRBV5-4	ASSLTGNNPGNTIY
15	TRBV6-2/TRBV6-3	ASSYVSGGLNLNTQY
16	TRBV4-3	ASSQAPRDRGFVSPLH
11	TRBV5-1	ASSEDGTGRLF
14	TRBV9	ASSVAPIGGTGELF
11	TRBV30	AWSIGGYYGYT
14	TRBV7-2	ASSSTGGYSNQPQH
12	TRBV25-1	ASAKRESYNEQF
13	TRBV4-3	ASSQDRSNTGELF
13	TRBV28	ASSLKGQGVWKLF
10	TRBV6-1	ASSDTGRPQH
10	TRBV5-6	ASSLVTNIQY
12	TRBV25-1	ASSEKGYTGELF
13	TRBV7-2	ASSPPVGTGYGYT
12	TRBV5-1	ASMQGFTNEKLF
11	TRBV7-3	ASSPRQSGELF
14	TRBV3-1/TRBV3-2	ASSPLAEVSTDTQY
13	TRBV2	ASSAGTGGNQPQH
13	TRBV11-2	ASSFLRGGAGGYT
12	TRBV13	ASSATGDNYGYT
10	TRBV5-5	ASSLAGETQY
12	TRBV7-9	ASSSRDSSYEQY
12	TRBV7-9	ASSQDSRPYEQY
13	TRBV5-1	ASSLVGRGLDTQY
11	TRBV18	ASSPATNYGYT
16	TRBV5-4	ASSLARNIIGSTDTQY
17	TRBV28	ASSLMGLAGSLAKNIQY
12	TRBV2	ASSGRASRDEQF
12	TRBV3-1/TRBV3-2	ASSTGLSNQPQH
12	TRBV7-9	ASSSGGASYEQF
12	TRBV5-5	ASSFATPNYGYT
13	TRBV6-6	ASSYSGQGAKGYT
13	TRBV19	ASKESSGSPYEQY